The clone carrying this T cell receptor beta chain has a handful of counts. Synthesis of TCR cDNA relied on 5'RACE template switching, which attached a universal primer site and UMIs. Each CDR3 protein is one row after TCRdb ran MiXCR on the 5' RACE reads. The table has some 160,000 distinct CDR3 sequences, less than 9% seen once. This CDR3 region has 13 residues. The germline V and J ends were trimmed by 6 bases and 2 bases, with 10 bases remaining between them. Germline CDR1 and CDR2: SEHNR and FQNEAQ (reference sequence). These data come from a study of T cells after yellow fever vaccination. The chain is built from TRBV7-9 and TRBJ1-1, with D maybe TRBD1 (5 bases). Sequences were derived from CD4+ T cells sorted from PBMCs, sampled about 5 days after the first yellow fever vaccination. The clonotype comes from a man between 18 and 35 years old who received the YFV17D yellow fever vaccine. CDR3 in DNA: TGTGCCAGCAGTGAGGGGCCTAACACTGAAGCTTTCTTT. This gives the protein CASSEGPNTEAFF.